The 18 T cell receptor beta chains listed next were all sequenced from one sample in a study of shared clonotypes between healthy human individuals (dated by TCRdb to the early 2020s). Library prep was done by the immunoSEQ multiplex PCR assay. The source is immuneACCESS, and TCRdb retained only in-frame sequences with V and J called. Part of the clones is not carried over; for the studies checked, unresolved V genes explain less than half of this, and the remainder is unexplained. Recorded for this sample are roughly 1,500,000 clones; about 98% of them occurred a single time. The ten largest clonotypes hold about 0.42% of the sample. The sample consisted of naive CD4+ T cells sorted from blood. The meaning of the sample's cell subset or site label: CD45RA+ positively selected. The source of these receptors is a young man in good health.

With regard to this clone: Other nucleotide sequences in the sample specify the same CDR3. The V gene is TRBV5-1, the J gene TRBJ2-3; D gene ambiguous. CDR1 and CDR2 from the germline V gene are SGHRS and YFSETQ. Trimming stripped 0 bases from V and 4 bases from J, with 6 bases between. This CDR3 comprises 13 residues. CDR3 amino acids: CASSLDTPDTQYF. DNA of the CDR3: TGCGCCAGCAGCTTGGATACACCAGATACGCAGTATTTT. Full variable domain (rest looked up from reference TRBV5-1 and TRBJ2-3): KAGVTQTPRYLIKTRGQQVTLSCSPISGHRSVSWYQQTPGQGLQFLFEYFSETQRNKGNFPGRFSGRQFSNSRSEMNVSTLELGDSALYLCASSLDTPDTQYFGPGTRLTVL.

The V call is TRBV10-2, the J call TRBJ1-5; perhaps TRBD1 as D (5 bases). V lost 4 bases and J 5 bases, leaving 15 bases between the germline ends. Germline CDR1 is WSHSY and CDR2 is SAAADI. There are 15 residues in the CDR3. CDR3: CASSGLGGTDQPQHF. The CDR3 DNA reads as TGCGCCAGCAGTGGTCTGGGGGGAACCGATCAGCCCCAGCATTTT.

V and J are TRBV5-1 and TRBJ1-3; the D gene is possibly TRBD1 (6 bases). The ends were cut back, 4 bases at V and 2 bases at J, with 13 bases in the middle. The germline V gene has CDR1 SGHRS and CDR2 YFSETQ. The CDR3 has 15 amino acids. CDR3 in amino acids: CASSRTELTGNTIYF. CDR3 nucleotides: TGCGCCAGCAGCCGGACAGAGCTCACTGGAAACACCATATATTTT.

The gene calls are TRBV29-1 and TRBJ1-2; 9 bases are shared with TRBD1. Germline values: CDR1 SQVTM, CDR2 ANQGSEA. The ends lost 6 bases at V and 6 bases at J; junction bases unmatched: 11. The CDR3 has 14 residues. The CDR3 nucleotides read TGCAGCGTCGGAATACAGGGGGCTACGGATGGCTACACCTTC. Translated: CSVGIQGATDGYTF.

The CDR3 loop reads CASSGHGELFF. In DNA form, the CDR3 reads TGTGCCAGCAGTGGCCACGGGGAGCTGTTTTTT. The rearrangement uses TRBV27 and TRBJ2-2, with D unresolved. The CDR3 consists of 11 residues. Germline CDR1 is MNHEY and CDR2 is SMNVEV (reference sequence). Trimming took off 5 bases at V and 7 bases at J, with 5 bases between the two ends.

The chain has TRBV18 and TRBJ2-1; TRBD2 matches 10 bases. Germline V gene lookup returns CDR1 KGHSH and CDR2 LQKENI. This CDR3 is built from 17 residues. Unmatched junction bases numbered 11, after V lost 2 bases and J lost 7 bases. The chain's CDR3 is CASSPGSGRGSSNEQFF. The CDR3 DNA follows: TGTGCCAGCTCACCAGGCAGCGGGAGGGGTTCTAGTAATGAGCAGTTCTTC.

The V gene is TRBV29-1, the J gene TRBJ2-7; D is possibly TRBD1 or TRBD2 (5 bases each). CDR3 length: 13 amino acids. V lost 7 bases and J 1 base, leaving 14 bases between the germline ends. Germline V gives CDR1 SQVTM, CDR2 ANQGSEA. The CDR3 sequence: CSGRDPPSYEQYF. In nucleotides, the CDR3 is TGCAGCGGCCGGGACCCCCCTTCCTACGAGCAGTACTTC.

The genes are TRBV2 and TRBJ1-5; D gene uncertain. The CDR3 covers 14 residues. V lost 2 bases to trimming and J lost 4 bases, with 9 bases between them. CDR1 SNHLY and CDR2 FYNNEI come from the germline V gene. The CDR3 protein is CASSEIGQNQPQHF. CDR3 DNA: TGTGCCAGCAGTGAAATCGGGCAGAATCAGCCCCAGCATTTT.

The chain carries TRBV28 and TRBJ2-7; either TRBD1 or TRBD2 may fit D (5 bases each). The CDR3 loop spans 16 amino acids. The germline V and J ends were trimmed by 5 bases and 3 bases, with 20 bases remaining between them. Per the germline V gene, CDR1 is MDHEN and CDR2 is SYDVKM. CDR3 DNA: TGTGCCAGCAGTATTACCTCGAGGGGCGCCTACTACGAGCAGTACTTC. Protein product: CASSITSRGAYYEQYF. Full variable domain (outside the CDR3, taken from reference TRBV28 and TRBJ2-7): DVKVTQSSRYLVKRTGEKVFLECVQDMDHENMFWYRQDPGLGLRLIYFSYDVKMKEKGDIPEGYSVSREKKERFSLILESASTNQTSMYLCASSITSRGAYYEQYFGPGTRLTVT.

The rearrangement uses TRBV29-1 and TRBJ2-3; 9 bases fit TRBD1. CDR1 is SQVTM, CDR2 ANQGSEA, per germline. The CDR3 has 14 amino acids. V was pared by 7 bases and J by 2 bases, with 7 bases of the junction left unmatched. The CDR3 protein is CSAAGTGFTDTQYF. The CDR3 nucleotides read TGCAGCGCCGCCGGGACAGGGTTCACAGATACGCAGTATTTT.

V and J are TRBV5-1 and TRBJ1-1; no firm D call. The CDR3 is 13 residues long. Germline V gene lookup returns CDR1 SGHRS and CDR2 YFSETQ. V was clipped by 1 base and J by 1 base, with 5 bases between them. The CDR3: CASSLRQNTEAFF. The CDR3 DNA follows: TGCGCCAGCAGCTTGAGACAGAACACTGAAGCTTTCTTT.

This rearrangement joins TRBV5-4 to TRBJ2-7; 13 nucleotides line up with TRBD2. CDR3 length: 16 amino acids. Germline V gene sequence: CDR1 SGHNT, CDR2 YYREEE (reference sequence). V gave up 5 bases and J gave up 3 bases; unmatched junction bases: 8. This chain's CDR3 is CASSYRLAGGYYEQYF. In DNA form, the CDR3 reads TGTGCCAGCAGTTACCGACTAGCGGGAGGATACTACGAGCAGTACTTC. Full variable domain (remainder filled in from reference TRBV5-4 and TRBJ2-7): ETGVTQSPTHLIKTRGQQVTLRCSSQSGHNTVSWYQQALGQGPQFIFQYYREEENGRGNFPPRFSGLQFPNYSSELNVNALELDDSALYLCASSYRLAGGYYEQYFGPGTRLTVT.

The chain uses TRBV18 and TRBJ2-3, with 8 nucleotides matching TRBD1. The V and J ends lost 5 bases and 6 bases, in that order; junction bases with no gene match: 7. This CDR3 is 14 amino acids long. Germline loops: CDR1 KGHSH, CDR2 LQKENI. The CDR3, as DNA: TGTGCCAGCTCATCGGACAGGGAAGGCGATACGCAGTATTTT. It translates to CASSSDREGDTQYF.

This chain links TRBV4-2 with TRBJ2-3; 10 nucleotides align to TRBD2. This CDR3 has 17 residues. After removal of 0 bases from V and 2 bases from J, the junction contained 5 bases not matched to a gene. Per the germline V gene, CDR1 is LGHNA and CDR2 is YNFKEQ. The CDR3 region is CASSQEASGSYTDTQYF. Here the CDR3 DNA reads TGTGCCAGCAGCCAAGAGGCTAGCGGGAGTTACACAGATACGCAGTATTTT.

This rearrangement joins TRBV15 to TRBJ2-5; 9 nucleotides line up with TRBD2. Per germline, CDR1 LNHNV and CDR2 YYDKDF (reference sequence). CDR3 length: 17 amino acids. The J segment lost 3 bases and the V segment lost 4 bases, leaving 12 bases of the junction unmatched. The CDR3 is CATSKGGAGGPEETQYF. CDR3 in DNA: TGTGCCACCAGCAAAGGGGGGGCGGGAGGGCCGGAAGAGACCCAGTACTTC.

The chain is built from TRBV7-9 and TRBJ2-1; 7 bases fit TRBD2. The V gene's germline CDR1 is SEHNR and CDR2 FQNEAQ (reference sequence). After removal of 3 bases from V and 11 bases from J, the junction contained 16 bases not matched to a gene. CDR3 length: 16 residues. This CDR3 reads CASSFRGDSGISQQFF. The CDR3 DNA reads as TGTGCCAGCAGCTTTCGGGGGGACTCAGGGATCTCGCAGCAGTTCTTC. Full variable domain (remainder filled in from reference TRBV7-9 and TRBJ2-1): DTGVSQNPRHKITKRGQNVTFRCDPISEHNRLYWYRQTLGQGPEFLTYFQNEAQLEKSRLLSDRFSAERPKGSFSTLEIQRTEQGDSAMYLCASSFRGDSGISQQFFGPGTRLTVL.

In regard to this clone: The sample carries other DNA sequences with the same CDR3. The V and J genes are TRBV11-3 and TRBJ2-1; 11 nucleotides line up with TRBD2. Germline V gene lookup returns CDR1 SGHNT and CDR2 YENEEA. The CDR3 is 16 amino acids. The V and J ends lost 0 bases and 3 bases, in that order; junction bases with no gene match: 1. CDR3 residues: CASSLEGTSGYNEQFF. In DNA form, the CDR3 reads TGTGCCAGCAGCTTAGAGGGGACTAGCGGCTACAATGAGCAGTTCTTC.

The V call is TRBV18, the J call TRBJ2-3, with no clear D. Trimming pared 4 bases from V and 2 bases from J, leaving 7 bases between. Germline V CDR1 and CDR2: KGHSH, LQKENI. This CDR3 is 13 amino acids long. CDR3 residues: CASSRNPTDTQYF. The CDR3 region has the DNA TGTGCCAGCTCACGGAACCCCACAGATACGCAGTATTTT.